The subject of this entry is one T cell receptor (beta chain). The repertoire was sequenced with immunoSEQ multiplex PCR; TCRdb's copy has only in-frame clones and lacks some. The sample yields roughly 49,000 clones, roughly 91% seen once. The sample is drawn from a study of T cell changes during pregnancy in multiple sclerosis. Germline CDR1 reads SGHTA; CDR2 reads FQGTGA. CDR3 size: 16 residues. J lost 0 bases, V lost 6 bases, and 9 bases had no gene match. Sample: CD4+ T cells from peripheral blood mononuclear cells, taken in the second trimester of pregnancy. The chain employs TRBV7-3 and TRBJ2-3; TRBD2 aligns across 7 bases. The source is a female donor with multiple sclerosis, enrolled in a pregnancy study. CDR3 region: CASRPGASGSTDTQYF. Written as DNA, the CDR3 is TGTGCCAGCAGGCCCGGGGCTAGCGGTAGCACAGATACGCAGTATTTT.